Each of the 15 T cell receptor beta chains below was sequenced from the same sample in a study of T cell responses to AZD1222 COVID-19 vaccine. Clones were read by immunoSEQ multiplex PCR, and TCRdb kept only the in-frame ones, dropping some. This sample has some 140,000 clones; 90% to 95% occur once, and the top ten carry approximately 1.8%. The specimen comprised peripheral blood, sampled on day 0 of AZD1222 vaccination. All receptors come from an adult in good health.

The chain carries TRBV11-2 and TRBJ1-1; D unclear. The CDR3 loop spans 17 amino acids. Germline V gives CDR1 SGHAT, CDR2 FQNNGV. The ends were cut back, 1 base at V and 0 bases at J, with 15 bases in the middle. CDR3 sequence (DNA): TGTGCCAGCAGCTTAGTAGGGCCAGCTACACTGAACACTGAAGCTTTCTTT. Its translation: CASSLVGPATLNTEAFF.

The gene calls are TRBV6-4 and TRBJ1-2; D gene ambiguous. V was trimmed by 2 bases and J by 5 bases, leaving 6 bases between them. The CDR3 runs to 12 residues. The germline CDR1 and CDR2 sequences are MRHNA and SNTAGT. The chain's CDR3 is CASSDIGYGYTF. The CDR3 DNA reads as TGTGCCAGCAGTGACATAGGGTATGGCTACACCTTC.

This chain joins TRBV6-2 or TRBV6-3 and TRBJ1-2, with a weak D call TRBD1 (5 bases). The CDR3 extends over 13 amino acids. The germline V gene encodes CDR1 MNHEY and CDR2 SVGEGT. V was trimmed by 5 bases and J by 4 bases, leaving 11 bases between them. CDR3 nucleotide sequence: TGTGCCAGCAGTCGGGGACTTGGCTATGGCTACACCTTC. Translating it yields CASSRGLGYGYTF.

V and J are TRBV6-5 and TRBJ1-1; a possible D gene is TRBD1 (5 bases). Germline CDR1 reads MNHEY; CDR2 reads SVGAGI. Trimming shortened V by 2 bases and J by 10 bases, and 8 bases separated the two germline ends. The CDR3 sequence is 11 residues long. CDR3 bases: TGTGCCAGCAGTTACGAGGGGACAGCTTTCTTT. Its protein product is CASSYEGTAFF.

The CDR3 sequence is CAIRGRPQETQYF. The CDR3 region has the DNA TGTGCCATCAGAGGACGTCCCCAAGAGACCCAGTACTTC. The chain has TRBV10-3 and TRBJ2-5; D remains unclear. The V and J ends lost 6 bases and 1 base respectively, with 9 bases between them. The CDR3 has 13 amino acids. Germline CDR1 reads ENHRY; CDR2 reads SYGVKD.

This clone was observed a single time. The rearrangement links TRBV7-9 to TRBJ2-5, with D possibly TRBD2 on 6 matching bases. The CDR3 is made up of 11 amino acids. V shed 4 bases and J shed 12 bases, with 12 bases lying between them. Germline lookup yields CDR1 SEHNR and CDR2 FQNEAQ (reference sequence). The CDR3, as DNA: TGTGCCAGCAGCTCAGCGGTAGCGGAGTACTTC. This encodes CASSSAVAEYF.

This chain links TRBV24-1 with TRBJ2-1, with a weak D call TRBD2 (6 bases). V was pared by 5 bases and J by 8 bases, with 21 bases between. Germline CDR1 reads KGHDR; CDR2 reads SFDVKD. CDR3 size: 16 residues. CDR3 in DNA: TGTGCCACCAGTGCCCCCATTGGGGGGAGAGAAGATGAGCAGTTCTTC. Amino acids: CATSAPIGGREDEQFF.

The chain joins TRBV5-5 to TRBJ1-1; D possibly corresponds to TRBD1 (6 bases). Germline V gives CDR1 SGHKS, CDR2 YYEKEE (reference sequence). With 0 bases removed from V and 2 bases from J, the gap between germline ends came to 11 bases. This CDR3 is 15 amino acids long. DNA for the CDR3: TGTGCCAGCAGCTTGGCTCAGGGGCTAAACACTGAAGCTTTCTTT. Protein product: CASSLAQGLNTEAFF.

V usage is TRBV6-5 and J usage is TRBJ1-1; TRBD1 agrees at 7 bases. This CDR3 contains 11 residues. The germline CDR1 and CDR2 sequences are MNHEY and SVGAGI. V lost 10 bases, J lost 10 bases, and 9 bases stayed unmatched. CDR3 coding DNA: TGTGCCACCCATCGGGGACAGTCAGCTTTCTTT. Protein sequence: CATHRGQSAFF.

About this clone: Additional DNA sequences in this sample encode the identical CDR3. The chain is built from TRBV5-1 and TRBJ2-3, with TRBD1 matching over 10 bases. There are 16 residues in the CDR3. Germline values: CDR1 SGHRS, CDR2 YFSETQ. With 0 bases clipped from V and 2 bases from J, the junction kept 3 bases outside the gene matches. The CDR3 spells CASSLGGTGVTDTQYF. In DNA, the CDR3 is TGCGCCAGCAGCTTGGGTGGGACAGGGGTCACAGATACGCAGTATTTT.

J is TRBJ2-7 and V is TRBV19, with a tentative D call TRBD1 (6 bases). Germline CDR1 reads LNHDA; CDR2 reads SQIVND (reference sequence). The V gene lost 3 bases and the J gene lost 1 base, with 7 bases spanning the gap. The CDR3 spans 13 residues. The CDR3 DNA is TGTGCCAGTAGTATTGGACAGTCCTACGAGCAGTACTTC. It yields the protein CASSIGQSYEQYF.

The rearrangement uses TRBV7-2 and TRBJ1-2; D is possibly TRBD1 (5 bases). The CDR3 sequence is 13 residues long. Germline loops: CDR1 SGHTA, CDR2 FQGNSA. The V end was cut by 4 bases, the J end by 1 base, with 7 bases between. The CDR3 loop reads CASSWDGNYGYTF. The CDR3 DNA is TGTGCCAGCAGCTGGGACGGTAACTATGGCTACACCTTC.

The V gene is TRBV9, the J gene TRBJ2-7, with no clear D. V lost 0 bases and J 5 bases, leaving 12 bases between the germline ends. The V gene's germline CDR1 is SGDLS and CDR2 YYNGEE. The CDR3 runs to 14 residues. The CDR3 here is CASSVASLGHEQYF. CDR3 sequence (DNA): TGTGCCAGCAGCGTAGCCAGCCTAGGCCACGAGCAGTACTTC.

Of note for this clone: At one end the junction does not follow the germline gene, possibly because of a read error. The chain uses TRBV19 and TRBJ1-1, with no clear D. The CDR3 sequence is 13 residues long. Germline CDR1 LNHDA, CDR2 SQIVND (reference sequence). CDR3 DNA: TGTGCAAGTACCCGGGGAGAGAACACTGAAGCTTTCTTT. This gives the protein CASTRGENTEAFF.

This sequence joins TRBV7-9 and TRBJ2-7; a weak D match, TRBD2 (5 bases). There are 15 residues in the CDR3. V lost 0 bases and J lost 6, with 15 bases in between. The germline gives CDR1 SEHNR, CDR2 FQNEAQ (reference sequence). Here the CDR3 DNA reads TGTGCCAGCAGCTTAGCCGAGCGGAAGGACTCCGAGCAGTACTTC. Protein: CASSLAERKDSEQYF. Looking up the rest from reference TRBV7-9 and TRBJ2-7 gives the full variable domain: DTGVSQNPRHKITKRGQNVTFRCDPISEHNRLYWYRQTLGQGPEFLTYFQNEAQLEKSRLLSDRFSAERPKGSFSTLEIQRTEQGDSAMYLCASSLAERKDSEQYFGPGTRLTVT.